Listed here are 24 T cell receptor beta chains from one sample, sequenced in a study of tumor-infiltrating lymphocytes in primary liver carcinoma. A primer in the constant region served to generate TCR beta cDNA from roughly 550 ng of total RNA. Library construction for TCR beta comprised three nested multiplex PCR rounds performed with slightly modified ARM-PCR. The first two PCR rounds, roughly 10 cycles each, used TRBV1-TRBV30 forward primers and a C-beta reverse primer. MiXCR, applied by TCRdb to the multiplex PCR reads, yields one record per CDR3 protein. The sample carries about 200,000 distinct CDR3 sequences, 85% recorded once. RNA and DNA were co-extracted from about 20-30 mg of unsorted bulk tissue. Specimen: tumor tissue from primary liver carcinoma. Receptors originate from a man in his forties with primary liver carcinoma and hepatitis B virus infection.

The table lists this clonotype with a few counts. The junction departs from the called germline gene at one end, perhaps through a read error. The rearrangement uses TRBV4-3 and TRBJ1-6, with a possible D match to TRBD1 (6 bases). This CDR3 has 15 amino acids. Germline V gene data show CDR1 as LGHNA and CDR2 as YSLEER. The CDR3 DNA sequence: TGTGCCAGCAGCCAAGGACAGTTCTATAATTCACCCCTTCACTTT. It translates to CASSQGQFYNSPLHF.

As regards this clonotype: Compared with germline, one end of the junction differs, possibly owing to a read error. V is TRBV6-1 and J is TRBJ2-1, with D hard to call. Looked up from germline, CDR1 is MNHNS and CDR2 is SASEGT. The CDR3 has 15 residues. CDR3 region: CASSGWIANYNVQFF. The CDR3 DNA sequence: TGTGCCAGCAGTGGCTGGATTGCTAACTACAATGTGCAGTTCTTC.

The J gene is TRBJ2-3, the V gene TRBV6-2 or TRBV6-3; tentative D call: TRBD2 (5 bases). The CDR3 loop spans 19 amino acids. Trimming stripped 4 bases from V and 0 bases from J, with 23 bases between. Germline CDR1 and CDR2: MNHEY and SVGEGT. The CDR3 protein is CASSSRLSGRSASTDTQYF. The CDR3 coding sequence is TGTGCCAGCAGTTCGAGACTATCGGGGAGAAGTGCTAGCACAGATACGCAGTATTTT.

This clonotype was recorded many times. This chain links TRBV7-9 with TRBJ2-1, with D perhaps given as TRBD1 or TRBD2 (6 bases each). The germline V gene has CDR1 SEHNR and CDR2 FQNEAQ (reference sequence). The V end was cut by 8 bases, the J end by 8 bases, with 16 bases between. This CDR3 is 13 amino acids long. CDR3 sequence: CASEWGADDEQFF. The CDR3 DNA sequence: TGTGCCAGCGAGTGGGGGGCCGACGATGAGCAGTTCTTC.

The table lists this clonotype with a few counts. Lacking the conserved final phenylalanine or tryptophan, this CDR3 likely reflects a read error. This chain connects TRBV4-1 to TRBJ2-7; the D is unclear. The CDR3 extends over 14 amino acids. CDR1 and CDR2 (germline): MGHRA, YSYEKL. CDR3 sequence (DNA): TGTGCCAGCAGCCAAGAGACCCCTGTTGACGAGCAGTACCTC. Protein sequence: CASSQETPVDEQYL.

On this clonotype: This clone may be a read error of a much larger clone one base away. The CDR3 here is CASNLVEKNTGELFF. CDR3 nucleotide sequence: TGCGCCAGCAACTTGGTAGAAAAGAACACCGGGGAGCTGTTTTTT. The rearrangement joins TRBV5-1 to TRBJ2-2; D unclear. Germline CDR1 reads SGHRS; CDR2 reads YFSETQ. This CDR3 is 15 amino acids long.

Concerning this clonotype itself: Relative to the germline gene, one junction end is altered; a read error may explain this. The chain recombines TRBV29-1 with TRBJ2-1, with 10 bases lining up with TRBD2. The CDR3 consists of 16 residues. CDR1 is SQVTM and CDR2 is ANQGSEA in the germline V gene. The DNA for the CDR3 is TGCAGAGTTGAACCGTCCGGGAGTAGCGGGAGGAATGAGCAGTTCTTC. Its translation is CRVEPSGSSGRNEQFF.

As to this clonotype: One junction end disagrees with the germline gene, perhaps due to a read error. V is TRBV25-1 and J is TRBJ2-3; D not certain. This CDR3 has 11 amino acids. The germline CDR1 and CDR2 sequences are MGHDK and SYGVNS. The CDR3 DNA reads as TGTGCCAGCAGTACGGTAGATACGCATTATTTT. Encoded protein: CASSTVDTHYF.

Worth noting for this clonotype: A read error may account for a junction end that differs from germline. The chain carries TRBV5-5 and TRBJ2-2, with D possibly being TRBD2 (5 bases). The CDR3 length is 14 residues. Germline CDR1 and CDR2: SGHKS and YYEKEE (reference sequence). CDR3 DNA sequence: TGTGCCACCAGCTTGGGCGGAGGTGACGGGGAGCTGTTTTTT. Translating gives CATSLGGGDGELFF.

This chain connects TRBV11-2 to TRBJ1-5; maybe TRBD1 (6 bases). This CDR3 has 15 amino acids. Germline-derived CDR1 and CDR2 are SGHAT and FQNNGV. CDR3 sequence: CGSLFGTRGNQPQHF. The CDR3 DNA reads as TGTGGCAGTTTATTTGGGACAAGGGGCAATCAGCCCCAGCATTTT. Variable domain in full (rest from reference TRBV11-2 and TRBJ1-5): EAGVAQSPRYKIIEKRQSVAFWCNPISGHATLYWYQQILGQGPKLLIQFQNNGVVDDSQLPKDRFSAERLKGVDSTLKIQPAKLEDSAVYLCGSLFGTRGNQPQHFGDGTRLSIL.

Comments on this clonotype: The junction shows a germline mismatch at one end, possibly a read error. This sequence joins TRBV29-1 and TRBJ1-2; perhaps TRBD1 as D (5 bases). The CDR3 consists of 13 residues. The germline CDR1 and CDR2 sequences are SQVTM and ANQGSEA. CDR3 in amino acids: CSVGSRENYDYTF. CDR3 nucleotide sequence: TGCAGCGTCGGGAGCAGGGAAAACTATGACTACACCTTC.

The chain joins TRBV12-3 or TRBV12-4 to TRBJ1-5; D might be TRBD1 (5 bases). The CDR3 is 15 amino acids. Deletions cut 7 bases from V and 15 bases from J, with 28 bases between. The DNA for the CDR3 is TGTGCCAGCACGCGGGGCACCGCAATAAACCAGGCCCTGCATTTT. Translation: CASTRGTAINQALHF.

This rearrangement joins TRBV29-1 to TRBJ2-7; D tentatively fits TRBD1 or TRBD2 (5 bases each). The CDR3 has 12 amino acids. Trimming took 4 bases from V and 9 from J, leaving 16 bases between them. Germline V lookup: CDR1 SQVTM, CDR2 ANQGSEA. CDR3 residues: CSVGGGTCGQYF. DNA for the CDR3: TGCAGCGTTGGGGGTGGGACCTGCGGGCAGTACTTC.

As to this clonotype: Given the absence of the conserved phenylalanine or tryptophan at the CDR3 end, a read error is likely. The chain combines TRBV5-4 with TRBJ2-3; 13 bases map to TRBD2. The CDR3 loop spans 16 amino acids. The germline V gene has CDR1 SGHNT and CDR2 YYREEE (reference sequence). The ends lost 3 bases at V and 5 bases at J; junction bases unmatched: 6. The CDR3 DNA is TGTGCCAGCAGCTCAGGACTAGCGGGAGAGATAGATACGCAGTATTAT. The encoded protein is CASSSGLAGEIDTQYY.

The CDR3 sequence: CASSGTGWAYEQYF. The CDR3 region has the DNA TGTGCCAGCAGTGGGACAGGGTGGGCCTACGAGCAGTACTTC. This sequence joins TRBV6-5 and TRBJ2-7, with 9 bases matching TRBD1. Germline CDR1 is MNHEY and CDR2 is SVGAGI. V lost 5 bases and J lost 2; bases outside the gene matches: 4. The CDR3 runs 14 residues.

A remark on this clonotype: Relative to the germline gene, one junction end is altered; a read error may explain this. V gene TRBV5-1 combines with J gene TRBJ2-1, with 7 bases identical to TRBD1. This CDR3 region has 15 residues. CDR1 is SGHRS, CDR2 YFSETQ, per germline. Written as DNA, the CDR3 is TGCGCCAGCAGCTTGGGACAGGGTTCCTACAATGAGCTGTTCTTC. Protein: CASSLGQGSYNELFF.

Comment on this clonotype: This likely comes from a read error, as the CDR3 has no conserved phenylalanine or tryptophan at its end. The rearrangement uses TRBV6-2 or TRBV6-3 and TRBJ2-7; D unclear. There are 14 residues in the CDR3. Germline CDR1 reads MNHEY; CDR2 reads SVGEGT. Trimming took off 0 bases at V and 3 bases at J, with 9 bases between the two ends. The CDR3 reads CASSYSSMFYEQYL. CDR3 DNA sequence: TGTGCCAGCAGTTACTCCTCCATGTTCTACGAGCAGTACTTA.

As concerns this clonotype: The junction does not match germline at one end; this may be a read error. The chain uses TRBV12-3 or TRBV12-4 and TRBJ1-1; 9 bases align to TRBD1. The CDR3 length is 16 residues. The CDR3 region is CASSFISGQGNTEAFF. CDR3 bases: TGTGCCAGCAGTTTCATCTCGGGACAGGGAAACACCGAAGCTTTCTTT.

In DNA, the CDR3 is TGTGCCATCAGAGAGAACACTGAAGCTTTCTTT. Its translation: CAIRENTEAFF. This chain uses TRBV6-5 with TRBJ1-1; D unclear. The V end lost 10 bases, the J end lost 1 base, and 7 bases lay between the germline ends. Germline CDR1 MNHEY, CDR2 SVGAGI. The CDR3 spans 11 residues.

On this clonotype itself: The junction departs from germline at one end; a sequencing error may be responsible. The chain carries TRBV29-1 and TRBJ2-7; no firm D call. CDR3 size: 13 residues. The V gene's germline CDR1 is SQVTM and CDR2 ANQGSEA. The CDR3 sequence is CSVDTAYVDEQNF. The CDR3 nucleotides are TGCAGCGTCGATACAGCGTACGTCGACGAGCAGAACTTC.

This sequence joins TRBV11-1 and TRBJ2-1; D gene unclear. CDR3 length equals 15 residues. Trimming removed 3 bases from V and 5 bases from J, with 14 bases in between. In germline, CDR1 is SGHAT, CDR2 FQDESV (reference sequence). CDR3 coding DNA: TGTGCCAGCAGCTTCCGGAGTCCGCCGGACAATGAGCAGTTCTTC. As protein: CASSFRSPPDNEQFF.

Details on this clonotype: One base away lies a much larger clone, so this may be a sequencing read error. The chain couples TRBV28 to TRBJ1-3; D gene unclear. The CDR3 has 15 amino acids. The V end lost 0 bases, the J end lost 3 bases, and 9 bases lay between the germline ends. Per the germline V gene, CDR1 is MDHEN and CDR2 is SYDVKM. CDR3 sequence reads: CASSLWSICGNTIYF. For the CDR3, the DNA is TGTGCCAGCAGTTTATGGTCGATTTGTGGAAACACCATATATTTT.

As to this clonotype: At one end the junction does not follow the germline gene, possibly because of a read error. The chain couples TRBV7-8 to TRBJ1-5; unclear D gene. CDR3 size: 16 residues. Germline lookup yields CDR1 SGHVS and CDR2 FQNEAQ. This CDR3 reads CVSSKRGNTTNQPQHF. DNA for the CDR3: TGTGTCAGCAGCAAGCGGGGTAATACTACGAATCAGCCCCAGCATTTT. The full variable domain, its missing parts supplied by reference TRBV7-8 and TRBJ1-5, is GAGVSQSPRYKVAKRGQDVALRCDPISGHVSLFWYQQALGQGPEFLTYFQNEAQLDKSGLPSDRFFAERPEGSVSTLKIQRTQQEDSAVYLCVSSKRGNTTNQPQHFGDGTRLSIL.

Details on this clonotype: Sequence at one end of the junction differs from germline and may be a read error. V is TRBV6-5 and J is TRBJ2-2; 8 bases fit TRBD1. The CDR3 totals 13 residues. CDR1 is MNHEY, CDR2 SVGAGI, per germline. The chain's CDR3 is CASRQGNTGDLFF. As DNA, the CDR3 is TGTGCTAGCAGACAGGGGAACACCGGGGACCTGTTTTTT.